The 22 T cell receptor beta chains below come from one sample, sequenced in a study of response to subunit inactivated influenza vaccine. MiXCR was run by TCRdb on the RT-PCR reads, yielding one entry per CDR3 protein. Here the sample spans roughly 500,000 distinct CDR3 sequences, about 25% being singletons. Specimen: CD4+ T cells sorted from PBMCs, collected about 5 days after vaccination. The receptors come from a man aged 50-59 years who received an inactivated influenza vaccine.

The chain recombines TRBV5-1 with TRBJ2-2; TRBD1 aligns across 7 bases. CDR3 size: 16 residues. J gave up 2 bases and V 6 bases, and 10 bases lay outside the gene matches. The germline V gene encodes CDR1 SGHRS and CDR2 YFSETQ. CDR3 in DNA: TGCGCCAGCACCCGGTGGGACAGATTAAACACCGGGGAGCTGTTTTTT. Encoded protein: CASTRWDRLNTGELFF.

As DNA, the CDR3 is TGTGCCAGCAGCTTAGGATCGGGGGATTACTACGAGCAGTACTTC. Its translation is CASSLGSGDYYEQYF. V gene TRBV7-6 combines with J gene TRBJ2-7; a possible D gene is TRBD2 (6 bases). The CDR3 consists of 15 residues. V was trimmed by 1 base and J by 3 bases, leaving 13 bases between them. Germline V gives CDR1 SGHVS, CDR2 FNYEAQ.

The chain uses TRBV4-2 and TRBJ2-1; 9 nucleotides line up with TRBD2. The CDR3 runs 16 residues. Germline CDR1 and CDR2: LGHNA and YNFKEQ. V lost 1 base, J lost 4 bases, and 5 bases stayed unmatched. The CDR3 region is CASSQVASGGYNEQFF. The CDR3, as DNA: TGTGCCAGCAGCCAAGTTGCGAGCGGGGGGTACAATGAGCAGTTCTTC.

The gene calls are TRBV2 and TRBJ1-2; D uncertain. CDR1 and CDR2 (germline): SNHLY, FYNNEI. V was clipped by 4 bases and J by 2 bases, with 14 bases between them. The length of the CDR3 is 15 residues. The CDR3 protein is CASSASSGRNYGYTF. In DNA form, the CDR3 reads TGTGCCAGCAGTGCCAGCTCGGGGAGGAACTATGGCTACACCTTC.

A few counts support this clonotype. J is TRBJ1-5 and V is TRBV2, with TRBD1 identical over 9 bases. The CDR3 is made up of 15 amino acids. CDR1 is SNHLY, CDR2 FYNNEI, per germline. With 3 bases clipped from V and 2 bases from J, the junction kept 2 bases outside the gene matches. CDR3 coding DNA: TGTGCCAGCAGTGAGACAGGGGGAGGCAATCAGCCCCAGCATTTT. It is translated as CASSETGGGNQPQHF.

This clonotype was recorded many times. The rearrangement joins TRBV20-1 to TRBJ2-3, with D possibly matching TRBD1 (6 bases). V was shortened by 3 bases and J by 2 bases, with 15 bases between the two germline ends. The CDR3 contains 15 residues. Germline V gives CDR1 DFQATT, CDR2 SNEGSKA (reference sequence). Here the CDR3 reads CSASWGQGNTDTQYF. The CDR3 DNA reads TGCAGTGCTAGTTGGGGCCAGGGGAACACAGATACGCAGTATTTT.

This clonotype appeared many times. The chain combines TRBV6-2 or TRBV6-3 with TRBJ1-2; no firm D call. V was shortened by 7 bases and J by 5 bases, with 11 bases between the two germline ends. The germline CDR1 and CDR2 sequences are MNHEY and SVGEGT. The CDR3 runs 12 residues. DNA of the CDR3: TGTGCCAGCACCCAAGGAGCGTATGGCTACACCTTC. Amino acids: CASTQGAYGYTF.

The V gene is TRBV28, the J gene TRBJ2-7, with D uncertain. Germline CDR1 and CDR2: MDHEN and SYDVKM. The CDR3 is 12 amino acids. Deletions cut 7 bases from V and 6 bases from J, with 13 bases between. DNA of the CDR3: TGTGCCAGCAAACCGCTAGGGCTCGAGCAGTACTTC. Translation: CASKPLGLEQYF.

This clonotype has more than one count but fewer than ten. The chain recombines TRBV6-4 with TRBJ1-4, with D possibly matching TRBD1 (6 bases). Germline V gene lookup returns CDR1 MRHNA and CDR2 SNTAGT. V was shortened by 0 bases and J by 7 bases, with 21 bases between the two germline ends. The CDR3 has 18 residues. CDR3 sequence: CASSDSRGRVRVTEKLFF. The CDR3 nucleotides are TGTGCCAGCAGTGACTCACGGGGGCGCGTCCGCGTAACTGAAAAACTGTTTTTT.

The chain combines TRBV20-1 with TRBJ2-1; the match to TRBD2 covers 9 bases. Germline loops: CDR1 DFQATT, CDR2 SNEGSKA (reference sequence). The CDR3 runs to 13 residues. The CDR3 region has the DNA TGCAGCACGAAAGCGGGAGGACGCAATGAGCAGTTCTTC. It codes for CSTKAGGRNEQFF.

The V call is TRBV20-1, the J call TRBJ1-2, with D possibly matching TRBD1 (5 bases). Germline loops: CDR1 DFQATT, CDR2 SNEGSKA (reference sequence). The CDR3 is 13 amino acids. V was trimmed by 6 bases and J by 4 bases, leaving 15 bases between them. The CDR3: CSARTTPSYGYTF. The CDR3 DNA sequence: TGCAGTGCAAGGACAACTCCTTCCTATGGCTACACCTTC.

This clonotype was observed a handful of times. The genes are TRBV7-2 and TRBJ2-7; TRBD2 aligns across 12 bases. The V gene's germline CDR1 is SGHTA and CDR2 FQGNSA. J gave up 6 bases and V 5 bases, and 11 bases lay outside the gene matches. The CDR3 loop spans 16 amino acids. The CDR3 here is CASSTSRRLAGAEQYF. DNA for the CDR3: TGTGCCAGCAGCACCTCCCGGAGACTAGCGGGAGCCGAGCAGTACTTC.

This clonotype has only a few counts. This chain links TRBV5-1 with TRBJ2-5, with a possible D match to TRBD2 (6 bases). Per germline, CDR1 SGHRS and CDR2 YFSETQ. V was clipped by 0 bases and J by 5 bases, with 11 bases between them. The CDR3 covers 14 residues. As DNA, the CDR3 is TGCGCCAGCAGCTTGGGACTAGTAGGGGAGACCCAGTACTTC. This gives the protein CASSLGLVGETQYF.

This sequence joins TRBV27 and TRBJ1-1; tentatively, D is TRBD1 (5 bases). This CDR3 region has 12 residues. Germline loops: CDR1 MNHEY, CDR2 SMNVEV (reference sequence). Deletions cut 6 bases from V and 14 bases from J, with 19 bases between. Written as DNA, the CDR3 is TGTGCCAGCAGATGGGGTCAGGGAATGTCCTTCTTT. Translating gives CASRWGQGMSFF.

This chain connects TRBV20-1 to TRBJ2-1, with TRBD1 matching 7 bases. This CDR3 is built from 13 residues. With V trimmed by 5 bases and J by 6 bases, 7 bases remained unmatched. CDR1 DFQATT and CDR2 SNEGSKA come from the germline V gene (reference sequence). This chain's CDR3 is CSAVGGRSNEQFF. As DNA, the CDR3 is TGCAGTGCTGTAGGGGGCCGATCCAATGAGCAGTTCTTC.

The table lists this clonotype with a few counts. This rearrangement joins TRBV20-1 to TRBJ1-2; TRBD1 matches at 7 bases. V lost 6 bases and J lost 4; bases outside the gene matches: 8. The length of the CDR3 is 13 residues. The V gene's germline CDR1 is DFQATT and CDR2 SNEGSKA (reference sequence). CDR3: CSADRDSIYGYTF. For the CDR3, the DNA is TGCAGTGCAGACCGGGACAGCATCTATGGCTACACCTTC.

Many counts were recorded for this clonotype. V usage is TRBV27 and J usage is TRBJ2-3, with a tentative D call TRBD2 (6 bases). The CDR3 loop spans 15 amino acids. Germline V gives CDR1 MNHEY, CDR2 SMNVEV (reference sequence). V was cut by 8 bases and J by 6 bases, with 21 bases left in between. Written as DNA, the CDR3 is TGTGCCAGCCGTACTCGGAATCCAGGGAGGGATACGCAGTATTTT. Protein: CASRTRNPGRDTQYF.

This clonotype was recorded once. The J gene is TRBJ1-4, the V gene TRBV12-3 or TRBV12-4; D unclear. V dropped 3 bases and J dropped 5 bases, with 7 bases sitting between them. The CDR3 runs 13 residues. The CDR3 bases are TGTGCCAGCAGTTTGGCGGCGAATGAAAAACTGTTTTTT. This encodes CASSLAANEKLFF.

This clonotype was seen only a few times. The chain joins TRBV6-2 or TRBV6-3 to TRBJ2-5; D is possibly TRBD2 (6 bases). This CDR3 comprises 12 residues. The germline CDR1 and CDR2 sequences are MNHEY and SVGEGT. Trimming shortened V by 10 bases and J by 5 bases, and 14 bases separated the two germline ends. The CDR3 loop is CAIRGVRETQYF. In DNA, the CDR3 is TGTGCCATTCGCGGGGTCCGGGAGACCCAGTACTTC.

This clonotype was found a few times. The V and J genes are TRBV7-2 and TRBJ2-5; 8 nucleotides agree with TRBD1. This CDR3 has 14 amino acids. Trimming cost V 3 bases and J 5 bases; bases outside gene matches: 5. Germline V lookup: CDR1 SGHTA, CDR2 FQGNSA. The CDR3 is CASSFFGQGETQYF. CDR3 DNA: TGTGCCAGCAGCTTCTTCGGACAGGGTGAGACCCAGTACTTC.

This clonotype appeared a few times. The rearrangement links TRBV5-1 to TRBJ2-7; 7 bases match TRBD1. With 4 bases clipped from V and 1 base from J, the junction kept 5 bases outside the gene matches. The CDR3 runs to 14 residues. The germline V gene encodes CDR1 SGHRS and CDR2 YFSETQ. DNA for the CDR3: TGCGCCAGCAGCCTTTTGACAGGGTCCTACGAGCAGTACTTC. This sequence encodes CASSLLTGSYEQYF.

This clonotype came up a few times. The rearrangement uses TRBV20-1 and TRBJ2-3; 8 positions match TRBD1. Germline lookup yields CDR1 DFQATT and CDR2 SNEGSKA (reference sequence). The CDR3 is 14 residues long. V shed 5 bases and J 2 bases; nucleotides not matched to a gene: 6. CDR3 protein: CSALTGVNTDTQYF. CDR3 DNA sequence: TGCAGTGCTCTGACAGGGGTCAACACAGATACGCAGTATTTT.